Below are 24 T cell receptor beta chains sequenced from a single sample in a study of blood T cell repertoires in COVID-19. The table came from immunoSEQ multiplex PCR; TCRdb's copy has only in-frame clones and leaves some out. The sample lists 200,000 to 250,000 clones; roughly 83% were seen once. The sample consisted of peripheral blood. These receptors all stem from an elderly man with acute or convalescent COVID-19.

The CDR3 here is CASSPHGTLNYGYTF. The CDR3 nucleotides read TGTGCCAGCAGTCCCCACGGGACTCTTAACTATGGCTACACCTTC. The V call is TRBV28, the J call TRBJ1-2, with D possibly being TRBD1 (5 bases). V shed 5 bases and J shed 1 base, with 14 bases lying between them. Germline loops: CDR1 MDHEN, CDR2 SYDVKM. This CDR3 contains 15 residues.

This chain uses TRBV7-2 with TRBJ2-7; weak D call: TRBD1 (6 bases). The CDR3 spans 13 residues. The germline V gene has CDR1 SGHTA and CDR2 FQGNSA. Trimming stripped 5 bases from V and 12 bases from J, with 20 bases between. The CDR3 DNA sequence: TGTGCCAGCAGCCTAGGACAGTCCGGGTTCTTGTACTTC. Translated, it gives CASSLGQSGFLYF.

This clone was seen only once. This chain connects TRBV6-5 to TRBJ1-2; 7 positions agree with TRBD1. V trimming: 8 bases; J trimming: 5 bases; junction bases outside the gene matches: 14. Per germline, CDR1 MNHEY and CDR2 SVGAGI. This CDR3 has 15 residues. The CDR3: CASGYGGQQIYGYTF. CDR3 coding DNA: TGTGCCAGCGGGTACGGGGGACAGCAGATTTATGGCTACACCTTC.

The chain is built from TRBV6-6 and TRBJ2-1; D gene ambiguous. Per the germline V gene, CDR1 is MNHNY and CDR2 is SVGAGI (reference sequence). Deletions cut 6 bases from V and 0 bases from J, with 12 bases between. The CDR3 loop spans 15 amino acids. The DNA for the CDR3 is TGTGCCAGCAGCCAGGCCCGCCGCTCCTACAATGAGCAGTTCTTC. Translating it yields CASSQARRSYNEQFF.

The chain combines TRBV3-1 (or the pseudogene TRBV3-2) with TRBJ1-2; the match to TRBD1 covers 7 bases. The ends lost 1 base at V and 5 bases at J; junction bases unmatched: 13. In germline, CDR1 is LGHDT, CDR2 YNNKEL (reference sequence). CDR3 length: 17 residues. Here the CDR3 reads CASSQGAARTGPYGYTF. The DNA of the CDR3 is TGTGCCAGCAGCCAAGGGGCCGCGAGGACAGGACCTTATGGCTACACCTTC.

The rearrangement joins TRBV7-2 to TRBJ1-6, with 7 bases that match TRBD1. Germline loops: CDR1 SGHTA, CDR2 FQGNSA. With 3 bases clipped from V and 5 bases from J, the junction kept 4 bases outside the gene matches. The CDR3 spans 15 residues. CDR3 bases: TGTGCCAGCAGCTTTCAGGGGACAGATAATTCACCCCTCCACTTT. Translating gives CASSFQGTDNSPLHF. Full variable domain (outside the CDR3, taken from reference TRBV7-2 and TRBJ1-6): GAGVSQSPSNKVTEKGKDVELRCDPISGHTALYWYRQSLGQGLEFLIYFQGNSAPDKSGLPSDRFSAERTGGSVSTLTIQRTQQEDSAVYLCASSFQGTDNSPLHFGNGTRLTVT.

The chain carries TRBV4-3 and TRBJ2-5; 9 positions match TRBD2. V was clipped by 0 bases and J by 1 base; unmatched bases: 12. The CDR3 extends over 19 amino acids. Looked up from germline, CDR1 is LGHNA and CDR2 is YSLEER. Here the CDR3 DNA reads TGCGCCAGCAGCCAAGAAGTGGCGGGGGGGCCATTAGCCCAAGAGACCCAGTACTTC. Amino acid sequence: CASSQEVAGGPLAQETQYF.

CDR3 loop: CASSVRLAENTGELFF. As DNA, the CDR3 is TGTGCCAGCAGCGTCCGACTAGCGGAGAACACCGGGGAGCTGTTTTTT. The V gene is TRBV9, the J gene TRBJ2-2; 9 bases match TRBD2. The V gene's germline CDR1 is SGDLS and CDR2 YYNGEE. This CDR3 contains 16 residues. The V and J ends lost 2 bases and 1 base, in that order; junction bases with no gene match: 3. The full variable domain, rest sourced from reference TRBV9 and TRBJ2-2, is DSGVTQTPKHLITATGQRVTLRCSPRSGDLSVYWYQQSLDQGLQFLIQYYNGEERAKGNILERFSAQQFPDLHSELNLSSLELGDSALYFCASSVRLAENTGELFFGEGSRLTVL.

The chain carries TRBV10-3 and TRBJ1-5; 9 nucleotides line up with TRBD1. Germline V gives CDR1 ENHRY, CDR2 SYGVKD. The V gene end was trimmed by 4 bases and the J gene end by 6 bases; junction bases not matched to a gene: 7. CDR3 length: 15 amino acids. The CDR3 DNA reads TGTGCCATCAGTGGGGGGGACAGGGTGAGTCAGCCCCAGCATTTT. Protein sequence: CAISGGDRVSQPQHF.

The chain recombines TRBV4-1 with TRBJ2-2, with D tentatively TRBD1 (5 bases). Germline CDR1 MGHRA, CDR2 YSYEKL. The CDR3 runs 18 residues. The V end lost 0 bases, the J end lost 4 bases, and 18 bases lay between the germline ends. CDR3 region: CASSQEIQVLVATGELFF. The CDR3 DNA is TGCGCCAGCAGCCAAGAGATACAGGTCCTTGTAGCCACCGGGGAGCTGTTTTTT.

The CDR3 DNA reads TGTGCCAGCGGCTCCGGGGACACCATATATTTT. Residues: CASGSGDTIYF. The chain uses TRBV3-1 (or the pseudogene TRBV3-2) and TRBJ1-3; no firm D call. Trimming removed 8 bases from V and 8 bases from J, with 10 bases in between. The CDR3 covers 11 residues. The V gene's germline CDR1 is LGHDT and CDR2 YNNKEL (reference sequence).

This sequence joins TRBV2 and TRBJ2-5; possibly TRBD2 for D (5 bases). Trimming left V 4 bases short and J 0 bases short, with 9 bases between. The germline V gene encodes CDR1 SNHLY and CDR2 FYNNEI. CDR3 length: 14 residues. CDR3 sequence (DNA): TGTGCCAGCAGTGTCCGGGAACACCAAGAGACCCAGTACTTC. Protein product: CASSVREHQETQYF.

For the CDR3, the DNA is TGTGCCAGCAGTCCCCGGGATAGGGGGGAGACCCAGTACTTC. Protein: CASSPRDRGETQYF. V is TRBV7-8 and J is TRBJ2-5; a weak D match, TRBD1 (6 bases). The CDR3 contains 14 residues. V was pared by 6 bases and J by 5 bases, with 16 bases between. Germline CDR1 is SGHVS and CDR2 is FQNEAQ.

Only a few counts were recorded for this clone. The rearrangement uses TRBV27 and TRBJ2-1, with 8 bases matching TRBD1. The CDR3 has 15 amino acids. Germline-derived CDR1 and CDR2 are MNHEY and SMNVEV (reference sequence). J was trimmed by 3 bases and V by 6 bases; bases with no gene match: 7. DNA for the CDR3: TGTGCCAGCAGGCCCGGGACAGGACTCTACAATGAGCAGTTCTTC. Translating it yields CASRPGTGLYNEQFF.

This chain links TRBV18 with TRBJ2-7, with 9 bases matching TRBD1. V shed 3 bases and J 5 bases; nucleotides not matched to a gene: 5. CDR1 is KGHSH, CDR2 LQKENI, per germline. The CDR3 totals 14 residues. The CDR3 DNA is TGTGCCAGCTCACCCGGACAGGGGTCCCACGAGCAGTACTTC. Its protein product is CASSPGQGSHEQYF.

Here the CDR3 DNA reads TGTGCCAGCAGCCAAGAGAAGACAGGGGAAGAGACCCAGTACTTC. Translating it yields CASSQEKTGEETQYF. The chain has TRBV4-2 and TRBJ2-5; 8 nucleotides line up with TRBD1. This CDR3 comprises 15 residues. V was clipped by 0 bases and J by 3 bases; unmatched bases: 3. Germline CDR1 and CDR2: LGHNA and YNFKEQ.

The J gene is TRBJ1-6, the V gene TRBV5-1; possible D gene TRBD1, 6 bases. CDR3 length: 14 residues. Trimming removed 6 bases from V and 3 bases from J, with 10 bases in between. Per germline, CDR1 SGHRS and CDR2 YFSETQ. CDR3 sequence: CASNSGDYNSPLHF. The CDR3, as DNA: TGCGCCAGCAACTCAGGGGACTATAATTCACCCCTCCACTTT.

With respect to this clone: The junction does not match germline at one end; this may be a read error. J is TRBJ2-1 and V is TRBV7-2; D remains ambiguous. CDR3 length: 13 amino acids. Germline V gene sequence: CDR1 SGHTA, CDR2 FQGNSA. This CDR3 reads CASTAGSFNEQFF. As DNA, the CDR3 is TGTGCCAGCACGGCAGGATCCTTCAATGAGCAGTTCTTC.

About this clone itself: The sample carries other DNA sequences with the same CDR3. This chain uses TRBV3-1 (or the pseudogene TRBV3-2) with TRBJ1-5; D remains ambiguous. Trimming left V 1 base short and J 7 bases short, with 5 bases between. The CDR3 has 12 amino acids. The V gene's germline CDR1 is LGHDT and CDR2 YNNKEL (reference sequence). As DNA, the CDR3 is TGTGCCAGCAGCCAAGGGAGGCAGCCCCAGCATTTT. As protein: CASSQGRQPQHF.

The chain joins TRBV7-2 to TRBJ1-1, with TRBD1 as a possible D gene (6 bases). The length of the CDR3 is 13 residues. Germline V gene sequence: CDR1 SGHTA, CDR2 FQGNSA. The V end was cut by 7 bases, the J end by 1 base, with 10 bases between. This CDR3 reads CASTEQGNTEAFF. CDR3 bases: TGTGCCAGCACCGAACAGGGGAACACTGAAGCTTTCTTT.

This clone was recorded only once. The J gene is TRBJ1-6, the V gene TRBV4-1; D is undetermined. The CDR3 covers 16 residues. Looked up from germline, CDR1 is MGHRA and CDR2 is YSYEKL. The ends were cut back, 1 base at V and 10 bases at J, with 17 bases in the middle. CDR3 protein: CASSQVRAGGGSPLHF. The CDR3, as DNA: TGCGCCAGCAGCCAAGTAAGGGCAGGAGGTGGGTCACCCCTCCACTTT.

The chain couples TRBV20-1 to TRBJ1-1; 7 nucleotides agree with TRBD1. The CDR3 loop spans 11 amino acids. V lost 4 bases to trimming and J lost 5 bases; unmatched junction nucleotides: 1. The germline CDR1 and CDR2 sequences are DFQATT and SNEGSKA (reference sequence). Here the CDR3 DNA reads TGCAGTGCTATGACAGGGACTGAAGCTTTCTTT. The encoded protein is CSAMTGTEAFF.

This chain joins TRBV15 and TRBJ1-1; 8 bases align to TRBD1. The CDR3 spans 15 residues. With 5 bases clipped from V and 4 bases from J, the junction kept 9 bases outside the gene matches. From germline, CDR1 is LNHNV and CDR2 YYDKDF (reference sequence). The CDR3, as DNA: TGTGCCACCAGCCCGACAGGGGCGACAGCCACTGAAGCTTTCTTT. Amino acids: CATSPTGATATEAFF.

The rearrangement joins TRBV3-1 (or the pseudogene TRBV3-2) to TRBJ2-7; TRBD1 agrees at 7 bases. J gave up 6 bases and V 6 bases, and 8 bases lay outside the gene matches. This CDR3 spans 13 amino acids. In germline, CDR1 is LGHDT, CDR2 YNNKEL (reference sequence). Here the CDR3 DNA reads TGTGCCAGCAGAGGACAGGCCCCGGGCGAGCAGTACTTC. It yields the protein CASRGQAPGEQYF.